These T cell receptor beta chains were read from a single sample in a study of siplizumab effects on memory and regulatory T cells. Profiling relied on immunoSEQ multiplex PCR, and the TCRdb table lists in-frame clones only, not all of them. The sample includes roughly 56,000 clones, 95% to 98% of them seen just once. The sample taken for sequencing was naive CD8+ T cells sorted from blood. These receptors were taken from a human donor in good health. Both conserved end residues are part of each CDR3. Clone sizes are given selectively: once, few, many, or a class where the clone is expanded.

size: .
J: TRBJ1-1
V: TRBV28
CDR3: CASSLWVNTEAFF

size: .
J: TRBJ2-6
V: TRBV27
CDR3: CASSLLAGGANVLTF

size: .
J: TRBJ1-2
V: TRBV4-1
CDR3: CASSQETQGQFNYGYTF

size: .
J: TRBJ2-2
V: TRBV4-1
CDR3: CASSTHRGELFF

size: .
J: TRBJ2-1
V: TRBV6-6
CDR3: CASSYRDPYNEQFF

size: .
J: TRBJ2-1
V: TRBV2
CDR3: CASLRRENEQFF

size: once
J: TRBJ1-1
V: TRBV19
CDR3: CASSILGQGVTEAFF

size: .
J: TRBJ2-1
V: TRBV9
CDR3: CASSPGLAGEQFF

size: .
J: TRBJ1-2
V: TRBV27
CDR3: CASSLSSLGETNYGYTF

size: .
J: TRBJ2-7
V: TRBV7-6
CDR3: CASSLVAQGYEQYF

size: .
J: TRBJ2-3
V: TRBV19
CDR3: CASSTGQGGTDTQYF

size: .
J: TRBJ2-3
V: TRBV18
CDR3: CASSPPGAARTDTQYF

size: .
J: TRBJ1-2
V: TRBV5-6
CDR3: CASSLEGVATYGYTF

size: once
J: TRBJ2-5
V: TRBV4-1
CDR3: CASSLGRQETQYF

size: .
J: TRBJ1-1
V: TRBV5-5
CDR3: CASSQFGSTEAFF

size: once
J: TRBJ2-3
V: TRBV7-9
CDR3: CAISPTPGTDTQYF

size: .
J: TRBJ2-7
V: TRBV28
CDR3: CASSFGTPAYEQYF

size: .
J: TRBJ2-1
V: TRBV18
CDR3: CASSRYASGSYNEQFF

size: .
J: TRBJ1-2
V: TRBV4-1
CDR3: CASSQERTYYGYTF

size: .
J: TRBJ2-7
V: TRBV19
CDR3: CASSIGVGSYEQYF

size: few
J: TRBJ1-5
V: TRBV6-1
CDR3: CATSGGAGQPQHF

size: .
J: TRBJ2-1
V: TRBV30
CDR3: CAWSEGRGLNEQFF

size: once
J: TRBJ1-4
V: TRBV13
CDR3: CASSLNINEKLFF

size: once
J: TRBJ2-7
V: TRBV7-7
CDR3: CASSLAAGGYEQYF

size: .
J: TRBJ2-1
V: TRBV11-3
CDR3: CASSSDGYNEQFF

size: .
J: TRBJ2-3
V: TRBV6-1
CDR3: CASSAGLSDTQYF

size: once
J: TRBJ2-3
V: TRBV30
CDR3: CAWRQTPGLASDTQYF

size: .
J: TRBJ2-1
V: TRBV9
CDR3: CASSGWAAGGGNEQFF

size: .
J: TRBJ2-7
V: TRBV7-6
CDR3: CASSLGDRGYEQYF

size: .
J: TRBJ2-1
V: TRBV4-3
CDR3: CASSQDEGAGYNEQFF

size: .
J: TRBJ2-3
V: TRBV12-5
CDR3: CASGQLTLGDTQYF

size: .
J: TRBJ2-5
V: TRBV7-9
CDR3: CASSFTEAPETQYF

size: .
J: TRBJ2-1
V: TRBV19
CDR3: CASGTQYNEQFF

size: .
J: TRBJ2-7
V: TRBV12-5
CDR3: CASGWGLAGTPYEQYF

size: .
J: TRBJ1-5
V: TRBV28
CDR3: CASSSGTVPQPQHF

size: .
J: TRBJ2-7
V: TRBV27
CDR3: CASSLLAGSEYEQYF

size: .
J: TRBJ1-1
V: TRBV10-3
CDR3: CAIERGLNTEAFF

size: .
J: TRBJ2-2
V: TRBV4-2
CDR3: CASSQQTGTAHGTGELFF

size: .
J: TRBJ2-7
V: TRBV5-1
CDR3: CASSLGGESYEQYF

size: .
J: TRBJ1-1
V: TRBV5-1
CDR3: CASSPTGGNTEAFF